In this sample, the clone carrying this TCR beta chain turned up a few times. Its target is not known. The germline V gene encodes CDR1 SGHDN and CDR2 FVKESK. CDR3 length: 18 amino acids. The germline V and J ends were trimmed by 0 bases and 7 bases, with 24 bases remaining between them. This sample is part of a study of T cell repertoires in cytomegalovirus infection. TCRdb re-derived calls from the reads in MiXCR, one entry per CDR3 protein. The sample includes 600,000 to 700,000 distinct CDR3 sequences, around 31% seen only once; the top ten take 18%. The specimen comprised cultured PBMCs, sampled from culture after CMV antigen stimulation. This clonotype was sampled from a human donor in good health (CMV status not recorded). Some clones in this sample may be carry-over from other donors' samples. The chain combines TRBV14 with TRBJ2-5, with D perhaps being TRBD1 or TRBD2 (5 bases each). CDR3 protein: CASSQEGPLVARRGTQYF. Written as DNA, the CDR3 is TGTGCCAGCAGCCAAGAGGGACCCCTAGTAGCGCGCCGAGGGACCCAGTACTTC.